One TCR beta chain is described in this entry. Its antigen is still unknown. These data belong to a study of CD8 T cells in ankylosing spondylitis. With molecular barcodes, quantitative 5'-RACE was used to make the TCR beta libraries. TCRdb processed the 5' RACE reads anew with MiXCR; each CDR3 protein has one entry. This sample has a few hundred thousand distinct CDR3 sequences, with more than 9% found just once. Regarding the study as a whole: Clones tied to disease were said to be significantly enriched in matched ankylosing spondylitis synovial fluid. In ankylosing spondylitis blood, a motif of seven to nine highly homologous TCR beta variants appeared characteristic. Clones linked with disease were CD8+ and fairly uncommon in the peripheral blood.

Germline CDR1 MDHEN, CDR2 SYDVKM. V was trimmed by 8 bases and J by 0 bases, leaving 14 bases between them. The CDR3 covers 14 residues. The chain links TRBV28 to TRBJ2-7, with D hard to call. The material sequenced was blood, either unsorted or a sorted T cell fraction (not recorded which). The clonotype comes from a female donor with ankylosing spondylitis or in good health (not recorded which). The CDR3 sequence is CASLPDGSSYEQYF. The CDR3 DNA reads as TGTGCCAGCCTACCGGACGGCAGCTCCTACGAGCAGTACTTC.